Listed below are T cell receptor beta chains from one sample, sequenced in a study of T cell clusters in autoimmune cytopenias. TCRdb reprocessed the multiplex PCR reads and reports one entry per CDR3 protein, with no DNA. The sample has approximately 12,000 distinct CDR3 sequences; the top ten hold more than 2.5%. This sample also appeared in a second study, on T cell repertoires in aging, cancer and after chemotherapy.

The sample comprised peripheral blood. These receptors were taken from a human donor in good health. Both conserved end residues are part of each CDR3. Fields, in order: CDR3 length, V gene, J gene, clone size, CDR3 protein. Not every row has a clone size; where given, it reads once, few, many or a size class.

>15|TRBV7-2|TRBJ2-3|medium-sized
CASSLAIPGTDTQYF
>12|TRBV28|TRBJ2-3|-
CASSPPLDTQYF
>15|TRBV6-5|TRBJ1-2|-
CASSQATGGNYGYTF
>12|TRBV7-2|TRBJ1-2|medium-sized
CASTPTGYGYTF
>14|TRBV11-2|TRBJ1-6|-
CASSRDNNNSPLHF
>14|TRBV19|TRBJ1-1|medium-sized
CASSTGTGVTEAFF
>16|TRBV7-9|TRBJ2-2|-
CASSPWSGGETGELFF
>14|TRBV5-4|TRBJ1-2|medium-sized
CASSPLDRGGGYTF
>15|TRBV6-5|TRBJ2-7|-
CARSGGTVPPYEQYF
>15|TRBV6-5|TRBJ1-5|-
CASSYSKYSNQPQHF
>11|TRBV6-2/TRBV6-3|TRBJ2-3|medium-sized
CASQYTDTQYF
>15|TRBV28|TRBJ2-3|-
CASSQTGPGTDTQYF
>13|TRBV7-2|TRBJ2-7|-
CASSEVGGWEQYF
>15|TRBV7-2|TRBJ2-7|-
CASSHTFRSSYEQYF
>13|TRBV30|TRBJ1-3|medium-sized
CAWRWNSGNTIYF
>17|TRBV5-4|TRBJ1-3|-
CASSLRTGVISGNTIYF
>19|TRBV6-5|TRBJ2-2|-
CASSYHRIGGQGFTGELFF
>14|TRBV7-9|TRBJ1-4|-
CATNDPIGGEKLFF
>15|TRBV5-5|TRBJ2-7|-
CASRLTGGAGYEQYF
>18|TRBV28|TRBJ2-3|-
CASSTAGGPSPHTDTQYF
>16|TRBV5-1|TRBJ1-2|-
CASSGGTGESNYGYTF
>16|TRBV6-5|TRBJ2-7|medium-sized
CASSPILTGSSYEQYF
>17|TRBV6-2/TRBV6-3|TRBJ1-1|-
CASTRINRGGMNTEAFF